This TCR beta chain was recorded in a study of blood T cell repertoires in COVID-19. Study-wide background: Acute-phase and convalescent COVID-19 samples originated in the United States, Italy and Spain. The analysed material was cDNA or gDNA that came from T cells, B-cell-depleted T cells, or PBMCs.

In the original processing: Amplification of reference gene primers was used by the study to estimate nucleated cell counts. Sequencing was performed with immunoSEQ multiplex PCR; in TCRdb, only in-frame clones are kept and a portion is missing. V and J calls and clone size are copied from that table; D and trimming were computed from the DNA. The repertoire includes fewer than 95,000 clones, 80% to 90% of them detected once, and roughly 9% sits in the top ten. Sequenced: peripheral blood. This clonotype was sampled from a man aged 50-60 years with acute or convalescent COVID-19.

As DNA, the CDR3 is TGTGCCAGCAGTTACCAGGGGACAGGGAGTGTTGAAGCTTTCTTT. Protein product: CASSYQGTGSVEAFF. The chain recombines TRBV6-5 with TRBJ1-1, with 9 bases fitting TRBD1. The CDR3 length is 15 residues. The ends lost 2 bases at V and 7 bases at J; junction bases unmatched: 8. The germline gives CDR1 MNHEY, CDR2 SVGAGI.